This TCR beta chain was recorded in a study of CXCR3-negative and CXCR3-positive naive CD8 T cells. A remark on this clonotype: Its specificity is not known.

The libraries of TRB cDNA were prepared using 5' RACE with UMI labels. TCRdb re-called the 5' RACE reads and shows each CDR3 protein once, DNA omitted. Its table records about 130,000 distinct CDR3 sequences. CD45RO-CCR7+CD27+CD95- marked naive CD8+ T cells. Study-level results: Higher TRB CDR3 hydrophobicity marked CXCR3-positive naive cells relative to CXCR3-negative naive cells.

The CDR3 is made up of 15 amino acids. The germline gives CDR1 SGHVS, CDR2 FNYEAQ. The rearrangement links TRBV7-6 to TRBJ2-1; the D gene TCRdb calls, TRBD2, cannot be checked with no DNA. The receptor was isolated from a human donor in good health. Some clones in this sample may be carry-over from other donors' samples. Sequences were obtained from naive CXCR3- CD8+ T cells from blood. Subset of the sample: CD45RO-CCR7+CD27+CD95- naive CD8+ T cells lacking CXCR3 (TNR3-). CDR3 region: CASSPGLAGDNEQFF.